At least ten counts were recorded for the clone carrying this T cell receptor beta chain. What it binds is not known. The data were obtained in a study of T-cell reconstitution after alpha-beta-depleted transplantation in children. Overall study results and limits: Where some patients showed high TCRbeta diversity at day 60, it came from recipient T cells and thymic progenitors that had survived. Several hundred graft clones that had expanded were reportedly the source of alpha-beta T cells about two months after transplant.

The CDR3 extends over 15 amino acids. V dropped 4 bases and J dropped 3 bases, with 15 bases sitting between them. Germline lookup yields CDR1 SGHVS and CDR2 FNYEAQ. As it was prepared, the TCRbeta library received unique molecular identifiers. TCRdb re-derived calls from the PCR reads in MiXCR, one entry per CDR3 protein. The sample includes around 30,000 distinct CDR3 sequences, around 7% of them seen just once. The sequence was collected from a child less than two years old who had a stem cell transplant for acute myeloid leukemia, so the T cells may come from the graft donor. The J gene is TRBJ1-2, the V gene TRBV7-6, with D possibly being TRBD1 (6 bases). This specimen was peripheral blood, taken 60 days after TCRalphabeta/CD19-depleted stem cell transplant. The CDR3 region is CASSSQGHGDYGYTF. The CDR3 nucleotides read TGTGCCAGCAGCTCCCAGGGACACGGTGACTATGGCTACACCTTC. Full variable domain (missing parts from reference TRBV7-6 and TRBJ1-2): GAGVSQSPRYKVTKRGQDVALRCDPISGHVSLYWYRQALGQGPEFLTYFNYEAQQDKSGLPNDRFSAERPEGSISTLTIQRTEQRDSAMYRCASSSQGHGDYGYTFGSGTRLTVV.